A single sample is the source of the 10 T cell receptor beta chains below, sequenced in a study of T cell changes during pregnancy in multiple sclerosis. The protocol was immunoSEQ multiplex PCR, while the TCRdb copy is restricted to in-frame clones and leaves out a portion. The data contain some 40,000 clones, roughly 90% of them seen just once; the ten biggest clones take up approximately 4.3%. The sequenced sample was CD8+ T cells from peripheral blood mononuclear cells, obtained in the first trimester of pregnancy. The receptors derive from a female donor with multiple sclerosis, enrolled in a pregnancy study.

The V call is TRBV10-3, the J call TRBJ2-5, with 8 bases that match TRBD2. CDR3 size: 18 residues. With 3 bases clipped from V and 1 base from J, the junction kept 13 bases outside the gene matches. From germline, CDR1 is ENHRY and CDR2 SYGVKD. The CDR3 coding sequence is TGTGCCATCAGTGACCTGGTAGGAAGCGGGGGACCCCAAGAGACCCAGTACTTC. It translates to CAISDLVGSGGPQETQYF.

The CDR3 region has the DNA TGTGCCAGTAGTATAGGCACTAGGGGGACACACACAGATACGCAGTATTTT. Protein sequence: CASSIGTRGTHTDTQYF. The gene calls are TRBV19 and TRBJ2-3; D perhaps matches TRBD1 (6 bases). This CDR3 contains 17 residues. CDR1 is LNHDA, CDR2 SQIVND, per germline (reference sequence). V was shortened by 1 base and J by 2 bases, with 16 bases between the two germline ends.

A single count supports this clone. The genes are TRBV7-8 and TRBJ2-3; the D gene is possibly TRBD2 (6 bases). Germline CDR1 reads SGHVS; CDR2 reads FQNEAQ. The CDR3 has 11 amino acids. Trimming removed 11 bases from V and 1 base from J, with 7 bases in between. The CDR3 reads CACGGTDTQYF. The CDR3 DNA reads as TGTGCCTGCGGGGGCACAGATACGCAGTATTTT.

The chain combines TRBV4-3 with TRBJ2-5; 8 bases align to TRBD2. This CDR3 region has 14 residues. With 1 base clipped from V and 5 bases from J, the junction kept 3 bases outside the gene matches. Germline assignment: CDR1 LGHNA and CDR2 YSLEER. CDR3 DNA sequence: TGCGCCAGCAGCCAAGTACAGCGGGGGGAGACCCAGTACTTC. It translates to CASSQVQRGETQYF.

The rearrangement uses TRBV6-6 and TRBJ2-7, with 8 bases that match TRBD2. The CDR3 is made up of 15 amino acids. Germline lookup yields CDR1 MNHNY and CDR2 SVGAGI (reference sequence). V was pared by 5 bases and J by 2 bases, with 8 bases of the junction left unmatched. The DNA of the CDR3 is TGTGCCAGCAGTCCTACTAGCGGAGGACCCTACGAGCAGTACTTC. This gives the protein CASSPTSGGPYEQYF.

V usage is TRBV6-4 and J usage is TRBJ2-5; 8 bases align to TRBD2. The CDR3 has 15 amino acids. Germline V lookup: CDR1 MRHNA, CDR2 SNTAGT. J was trimmed by 1 base and V by 3 bases; bases with no gene match: 4. The chain's CDR3 is CASSESAGGQETQYF. The DNA for the CDR3 is TGTGCCAGCAGTGAGTCCGCGGGGGGCCAAGAGACCCAGTACTTC.

This clone was picked up a small number of times. The genes are TRBV7-9 and TRBJ2-2; weak D call: TRBD1 (6 bases). This CDR3 is built from 14 residues. CDR1 and CDR2 (germline): SEHNR, FQNEAQ (reference sequence). Trimming removed 5 bases from V and 7 bases from J, with 14 bases in between. The DNA of the CDR3 is TGTGCCAGCAGCCACAGGGATTTCGTCGGGGAGCTGTTTTTT. Protein product: CASSHRDFVGELFF.

The gene calls are TRBV19 and TRBJ1-1; maybe TRBD1 (5 bases). There are 14 residues in the CDR3. Trimming stripped 2 bases from V and 4 bases from J, with 11 bases between. Per the germline V gene, CDR1 is LNHDA and CDR2 is SQIVND (reference sequence). CDR3 region: CASSITGVGTEAFF. The CDR3, as DNA: TGTGCCAGTAGTATAACGGGGGTGGGCACTGAAGCTTTCTTT.

This sequence joins TRBV13 and TRBJ1-4; 9 bases line up with TRBD1. The junction had 12 bases not matched to a gene; V was cut back by 5 bases and J by 8 bases. Looked up from germline, CDR1 is PRHDT and CDR2 is FYEKMQ (reference sequence). The CDR3 length is 16 residues. CDR3 sequence reads: CASSTNYRGPREKLFF. Written as DNA, the CDR3 is TGTGCCAGCAGCACCAACTACAGGGGGCCGAGAGAAAAACTGTTTTTT.

The gene calls are TRBV5-1 and TRBJ2-2, with TRBD2 matching 13 bases. There are 17 residues in the CDR3. The germline CDR1 and CDR2 sequences are SGHRS and YFSETQ. J lost 0 bases, V lost 7 bases, and 6 bases had no gene match. The DNA for the CDR3 is TGCGCCAGCGGGGGACTAGCGGGGACAACGAACACCGGGGAGCTGTTTTTT. Translated, it gives CASGGLAGTTNTGELFF.